Presented here are 19 T cell receptor beta chains from one specimen sequenced in a study of blood T cell repertoires in COVID-19. Assay used: immunoSEQ multiplex PCR; TCRdb lists only in-frame clones, some missing. The sample includes about 250,000 clones, roughly 85% of them seen just once. The sequenced sample consisted of peripheral blood. These receptors originate from a man aged 50-59 years with COVID-19, enrolled during active disease.

The gene calls are TRBV30 and TRBJ1-5, with D tentatively TRBD1 (5 bases). The germline gives CDR1 GTSNPN, CDR2 SVGIG (reference sequence). With 1 base removed from V and 5 bases from J, the gap between germline ends came to 9 bases. The CDR3 loop spans 13 amino acids. In nucleotides, the CDR3 is TGTGCCTGGAGTGGACAGTTCGATCAGCCCCAGCATTTT. Its protein product is CAWSGQFDQPQHF.

This clone was picked up many times. The chain is built from TRBV4-1 and TRBJ2-5; 12 nucleotides match TRBD2. After removal of 1 base from V and 5 bases from J, the junction contained 5 bases not matched to a gene. This CDR3 spans 16 amino acids. Germline V lookup: CDR1 MGHRA, CDR2 YSYEKL. CDR3 protein: CASSQGASGGDETQYF. CDR3 DNA: TGCGCCAGCAGCCAAGGGGCTAGCGGGGGGGATGAGACCCAGTACTTC.

This clone showed up just once. The V and J genes are TRBV18 and TRBJ2-1; D remains ambiguous. The CDR3 covers 12 residues. V was clipped by 1 base and J by 7 bases, with 5 bases between them. Germline V CDR1 and CDR2: KGHSH, LQKENI. The CDR3 nucleotides read TGTGCCAGCTCACCACTAGCTAATGAGCAGTTCTTC. This encodes CASSPLANEQFF.

This clone came up once. The V gene is TRBV3-1 (or the pseudogene TRBV3-2), the J gene TRBJ2-7; weak D call: TRBD2 (5 bases). Looked up from germline, CDR1 is LGHDT and CDR2 is YNNKEL (reference sequence). The CDR3 runs to 16 residues. V lost 0 bases and J lost 1, with 13 bases in between. The DNA of the CDR3 is TGTGCCAGCAGCCAAGACTTGGCGGGCCCTTCCTACGAGCAGTACTTC. Translation: CASSQDLAGPSYEQYF.

This sequence joins TRBV9 and TRBJ1-6; the match to TRBD1 covers 7 bases. V shed 0 bases, J shed 7 bases, and the junction held 7 bases outside the gene matches. CDR3 length: 16 amino acids. Germline-derived CDR1 and CDR2 are SGDLS and YYNGEE. For the CDR3, the DNA is TGTGCCAGCAGCGTAGCAGGAGGACAGGAGAATTCACCCCTCCACTTT. It yields the protein CASSVAGGQENSPLHF. The whole variable domain, filled in from reference TRBV9 and TRBJ1-6, reads DSGVTQTPKHLITATGQRVTLRCSPRSGDLSVYWYQQSLDQGLQFLIQYYNGEERAKGNILERFSAQQFPDLHSELNLSSLELGDSALYFCASSVAGGQENSPLHFGNGTRLTVT.

This clone was found a few times. The chain has TRBV18 and TRBJ1-2; no firm D call. Trimming removed 2 bases from V and 2 bases from J, with 9 bases in between. Germline loops: CDR1 KGHSH, CDR2 LQKENI. CDR3 length: 14 amino acids. DNA of the CDR3: TGTGCCAGCTCACCAACCCAGTCAAACTATGGCTACACCTTC. Encoded protein: CASSPTQSNYGYTF.

The V gene is TRBV7-9, the J gene TRBJ1-6, with D perhaps matching TRBD1 (5 bases). This CDR3 is built from 14 residues. The V gene's germline CDR1 is SEHNR and CDR2 FQNEAQ (reference sequence). V was clipped by 6 bases and J by 5 bases, with 11 bases between them. The CDR3 sequence is CASSFLGDNSPLHF. CDR3 nucleotides: TGTGCCAGCAGTTTCCTAGGGGATAATTCACCCCTCCACTTT.

Written as DNA, the CDR3 is TGTGCCAGCAGACCCGCCACAGGGGGCTTCTATAATTCACCCCTCCACTTT. Protein: CASRPATGGFYNSPLHF. The chain links TRBV2 to TRBJ1-6; 9 positions agree with TRBD1. Unmatched junction bases numbered 9, after V lost 6 bases and J lost 3 bases. CDR3 size: 17 residues. Germline CDR1 reads SNHLY; CDR2 reads FYNNEI.

The chain has TRBV5-8 and TRBJ2-7, with 8 bases matching TRBD1. There are 13 residues in the CDR3. CDR1 SGHTS and CDR2 YDEGEE come from the germline V gene. The trim removed 10 bases at V and 2 bases at J, leaving 8 bases unmatched. CDR3 residues: CASSRGRTYEQYF. Written as DNA, the CDR3 is TGTGCCTCTAGCAGGGGGCGGACCTACGAGCAGTACTTC.

The chain recombines TRBV19 with TRBJ1-4, with D uncertain. Germline CDR1 and CDR2: LNHDA and SQIVND (reference sequence). With 7 bases removed from V and 6 bases from J, the gap between germline ends came to 12 bases. The CDR3 spans 13 residues. CDR3 in DNA: TGTGCCAGTACTGGAGGGATCCATGAAAAACTGTTTTTT. Translated: CASTGGIHEKLFF.

This clone was picked up many times. The V gene is TRBV4-3, the J gene TRBJ1-1; maybe TRBD1 (6 bases). Trimming shortened V by 3 bases and J by 6 bases, and 14 bases separated the two germline ends. CDR1 and CDR2 from the germline V gene are LGHNA and YSLEER. The CDR3 length is 14 residues. The CDR3: CASSHRDKKAEAFF. CDR3 DNA: TGCGCCAGCAGCCACCGGGACAAGAAGGCTGAAGCTTTCTTT.

The chain combines TRBV6-5 with TRBJ1-1; D is undetermined. This CDR3 is built from 14 residues. Trimming stripped 0 bases from V and 1 base from J, with 6 bases between. The germline V gene has CDR1 MNHEY and CDR2 SVGAGI. CDR3 sequence (DNA): TGTGCCAGCAGTTACTCGAGTGCGAACACTGAAGCTTTCTTT. The encoded protein is CASSYSSANTEAFF.

The chain is built from TRBV20-1 and TRBJ2-3; 13 nucleotides align to TRBD2. J was trimmed by 7 bases and V by 3 bases; bases with no gene match: 4. The CDR3 consists of 14 residues. Germline V gene data show CDR1 as DFQATT and CDR2 as SNEGSKA (reference sequence). CDR3 sequence (DNA): TGCAGTGCTAGTAGGACTAGCGGGGGCAATACGCAGTATTTT. Protein product: CSASRTSGGNTQYF.

The J gene is TRBJ1-6, the V gene TRBV2; D might be TRBD1 (6 bases). This CDR3 is built from 15 residues. The V and J ends lost 5 bases and 6 bases respectively, with 14 bases between them. Germline V gene sequence: CDR1 SNHLY, CDR2 FYNNEI. The CDR3 nucleotides are TGTGCCAGCAGTATCCAACAGGGCGCTAATTCACCCCTCCACTTT. This gives the protein CASSIQQGANSPLHF.

This rearrangement joins TRBV4-1 to TRBJ1-2, with TRBD1 matching 7 bases. The CDR3 extends over 14 amino acids. V was clipped by 1 base and J by 5 bases; unmatched bases: 4. Germline loops: CDR1 MGHRA, CDR2 YSYEKL. In nucleotides, the CDR3 is TGCGCCAGCAGCCAAGGACAGGGAACTTATGGCTACACCTTC. Translating gives CASSQGQGTYGYTF.

V is TRBV18 and J is TRBJ1-5; 7 bases are a match to TRBD1. Germline V lookup: CDR1 KGHSH, CDR2 LQKENI. This CDR3 has 14 amino acids. V dropped 0 bases and J dropped 4; count of bases not matched to a gene: 0. CDR3 region: CASSPPGQNQPQHF. CDR3 in DNA: TGTGCCAGCTCACCACCGGGACAGAATCAGCCCCAGCATTTT.

The chain carries TRBV15 and TRBJ2-7; TRBD1 matches at 8 bases. Germline CDR1 and CDR2: LNHNV and YYDKDF (reference sequence). V shed 0 bases, J shed 1 base, and the junction held 8 bases outside the gene matches. This CDR3 contains 17 residues. Here the CDR3 reads CATSRDNGQGRSYEQYF. The DNA of the CDR3 is TGTGCCACCAGCAGAGATAACGGACAGGGACGATCCTACGAGCAGTACTTC.

CDR3 in DNA: TGTGCCAGCAGCTTAGGTGAGGTAGGAGTCAATGAGCAGTTCTTC. Translating gives CASSLGEVGVNEQFF. This sequence joins TRBV11-3 and TRBJ2-1; D is unclear. Germline lookup yields CDR1 SGHNT and CDR2 YENEEA. The V end was cut by 1 base, the J end by 6 bases, with 13 bases between. The CDR3 has 15 amino acids.

The chain employs TRBV19 and TRBJ1-2; possibly TRBD1 for D (6 bases). This CDR3 comprises 17 residues. V dropped 1 base and J dropped 8 bases, with 23 bases sitting between them. Germline lookup yields CDR1 LNHDA and CDR2 SQIVND (reference sequence). This CDR3 reads CASSIAGGSSRERGYTF. Here the CDR3 DNA reads TGTGCCAGTAGTATAGCTGGGGGCTCCTCCCGAGAACGCGGCTACACCTTC.